Listed below are T cell receptor beta chains from one sample, sequenced in a study of blood T cell repertoires in COVID-19. Sequenced by immunoSEQ multiplex PCR; TCRdb stores in-frame clones only, minus some. The sample includes approximately 190,000 clones, roughly 87% of them seen just once. Sequenced: peripheral blood. These receptors were taken from a woman between 40 and 50 years old with acute or convalescent COVID-19. Both conserved end residues are part of each CDR3. Fields, in order: J gene, V gene, clone size, CDR3 protein. Size is stated for part of the rows, as once, few or many counts, or as a class when the clone is expanded.

j_call: TRBJ2-3; v_call: TRBV12-5; clone_size: .; cdr3_aa: CASGLTGLAGATDTQYF
j_call: TRBJ2-5; v_call: TRBV27; clone_size: .; cdr3_aa: CASSPLYLEPGETQYF
j_call: TRBJ1-3; v_call: TRBV6-5; clone_size: once; cdr3_aa: CASSYRQTGNTIYF
j_call: TRBJ2-1; v_call: TRBV18; clone_size: .; cdr3_aa: CASSPLAGGYNEQFF
j_call: TRBJ1-3; v_call: TRBV28; clone_size: once; cdr3_aa: CASSPLDRSGNTIYF
j_call: TRBJ1-1; v_call: TRBV7-8; clone_size: .; cdr3_aa: CASSLAEANTEAFF
j_call: TRBJ1-1; v_call: TRBV2; clone_size: .; cdr3_aa: CASRDRTGGTEAFF
j_call: TRBJ1-1; v_call: TRBV27; clone_size: .; cdr3_aa: CASSLAPGGAPEAFF
j_call: TRBJ2-3; v_call: TRBV2; clone_size: .; cdr3_aa: CASSGSGGTDTQYF
j_call: TRBJ1-2; v_call: TRBV6-5; clone_size: .; cdr3_aa: CASSSDRGPYGYTF
j_call: TRBJ1-2; v_call: TRBV28; clone_size: .; cdr3_aa: CASRLYNNYGYTF
j_call: TRBJ1-1; v_call: TRBV13; clone_size: .; cdr3_aa: CASIIGGGSTEAFF
j_call: TRBJ2-1; v_call: TRBV5-1; clone_size: .; cdr3_aa: CASSLGQGANEQFF
j_call: TRBJ2-3; v_call: TRBV29-1; clone_size: .; cdr3_aa: CSAATGTGGDTQYF
j_call: TRBJ2-7; v_call: TRBV19; clone_size: .; cdr3_aa: CASSIVQGGEQYF
j_call: TRBJ1-1; v_call: TRBV29-1; clone_size: .; cdr3_aa: CSVVLEHMNTEAFF
j_call: TRBJ1-1; v_call: TRBV16; clone_size: few; cdr3_aa: CASSPVGTEAFF
j_call: TRBJ1-2; v_call: TRBV6-5; clone_size: .; cdr3_aa: CASSQGSGYTF
j_call: TRBJ1-1; v_call: TRBV5-1; clone_size: .; cdr3_aa: CASSSSGQGAQGAFF
j_call: TRBJ2-7; v_call: TRBV4-1; clone_size: .; cdr3_aa: CASSQEGAAGWGEQYF
j_call: TRBJ1-2; v_call: TRBV5-1; clone_size: .; cdr3_aa: CASSFEAAGYTF
j_call: TRBJ1-2; v_call: TRBV7-9; clone_size: .; cdr3_aa: CASQQQGVFYGYTF
j_call: TRBJ1-2; v_call: TRBV7-8; clone_size: few; cdr3_aa: CASSLAGYYGYTF
j_call: TRBJ2-7; v_call: TRBV27; clone_size: .; cdr3_aa: CASSLSSSGGKQYF
j_call: TRBJ2-5; v_call: TRBV6-1; clone_size: .; cdr3_aa: CASSEGRGYQETQYF
j_call: TRBJ2-7; v_call: TRBV10-3; clone_size: .; cdr3_aa: CAISGGQGLYEQYF